This T cell receptor (beta chain) originates from a study of a mutant IDH1 vaccine in newly diagnosed glioma. Study details: Vaccination was launched 4-6 weeks after radiotherapy alone, or with temozolomide cycles. Of the patients given treatment, roughly 60% were male and 37.5% were female, and a mean age of roughly 40 years was recorded. Patients arrived already treated with radiotherapy, temozolomide, or both, most having had both.

TCRdb keeps only in-frame clones here, not all; method: immunoSEQ multiplex PCR. The table includes roughly 120,000 clones, 85% to 90% detected once. Time point indicated: week 11, during vaccination. All doses held 300 ug of mutant IDH1 20-mer peptide, with topical imiquimod. Donors harbored newly found WHO grade 3 or 4 IDH1-mutant, ATRX-lost astrocytomas. Points on this clone: Antigen unknown.

CDR3 size: 14 residues. Trimming pared 3 bases from V and 3 bases from J, leaving 12 bases between. Germline lookup yields CDR1 MNHEY and CDR2 SMNVEV (reference sequence). The V call is TRBV27, the J call TRBJ2-7, with D perhaps given as TRBD1 or TRBD2 (5 bases each). The sequenced sample was PBMCs, obtained from a glioma patient whose treatment included an IDH1 peptide vaccine. This clonotype was obtained from a woman between 50 and 59 years old with glioma. The DNA for the CDR3 is TGTGCCAGCAGTTTCCGGGGCCCCCGCTACGAGCAGTACTTC. It yields the protein CASSFRGPRYEQYF.